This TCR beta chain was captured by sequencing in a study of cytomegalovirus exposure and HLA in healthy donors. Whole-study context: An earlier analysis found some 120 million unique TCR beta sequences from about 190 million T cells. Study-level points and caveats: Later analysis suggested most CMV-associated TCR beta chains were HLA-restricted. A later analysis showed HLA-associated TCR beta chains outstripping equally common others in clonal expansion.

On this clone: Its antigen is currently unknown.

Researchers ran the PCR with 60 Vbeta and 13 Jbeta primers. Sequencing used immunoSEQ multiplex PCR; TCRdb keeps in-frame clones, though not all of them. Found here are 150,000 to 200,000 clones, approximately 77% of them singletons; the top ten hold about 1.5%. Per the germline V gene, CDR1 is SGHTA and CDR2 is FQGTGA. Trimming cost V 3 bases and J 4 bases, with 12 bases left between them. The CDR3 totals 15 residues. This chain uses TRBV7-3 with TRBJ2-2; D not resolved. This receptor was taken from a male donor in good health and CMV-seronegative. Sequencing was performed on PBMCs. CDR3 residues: CASSFGLRSTGELFF. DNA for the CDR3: TGTGCCAGCAGCTTTGGTCTCCGGAGCACCGGGGAGCTGTTTTTT. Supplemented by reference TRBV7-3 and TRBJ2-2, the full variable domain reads GAGVSQTPSNKVTEKGKYVELRCDPISGHTALYWYRQSLGQGPEFLIYFQGTGAADDSGLPNDRFFAVRPEGSVSTLKIQRTERGDSAVYLCASSFGLRSTGELFFGEGSRLTVL.